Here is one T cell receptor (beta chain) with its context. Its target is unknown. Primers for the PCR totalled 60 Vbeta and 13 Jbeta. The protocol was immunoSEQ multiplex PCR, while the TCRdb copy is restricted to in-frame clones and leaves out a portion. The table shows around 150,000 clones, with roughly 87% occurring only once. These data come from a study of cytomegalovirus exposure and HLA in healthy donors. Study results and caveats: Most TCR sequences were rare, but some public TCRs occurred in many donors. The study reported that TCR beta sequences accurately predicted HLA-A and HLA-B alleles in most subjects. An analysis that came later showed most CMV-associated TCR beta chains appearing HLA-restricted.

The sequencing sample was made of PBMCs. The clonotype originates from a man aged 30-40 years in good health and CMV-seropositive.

The CDR3 DNA reads as TGTGCCAGCAGCTTGGGCGGACAAGAGACCCAGTACTTC. Protein: CASSLGGQETQYF. The genes are TRBV5-4 and TRBJ2-5; D is uncertain. The germline V gene has CDR1 SGHNT and CDR2 YYREEE (reference sequence). This CDR3 is 13 amino acids long. V was trimmed by 0 bases and J by 2 bases, leaving 5 bases between them.